The 9 T cell receptor beta chains presented below share a single source sample, sequenced in a study of blood T cell repertoires in COVID-19. Only in-frame clones appear in the TCRdb table, and some are missing; sequencing was by immunoSEQ multiplex PCR. Among 220,000 or so clones, around 82% were seen once, and the ten largest hold 4.5% to 7%. The sample taken for sequencing was peripheral blood. Every receptor here comes from a woman in her 70s with acute or convalescent COVID-19.

The chain is built from TRBV30 and TRBJ2-2, with 8 bases that match TRBD2. Germline CDR1 GTSNPN, CDR2 SVGIG (reference sequence). The length of the CDR3 is 14 residues. V was pared by 5 bases and J by 6 bases, with 8 bases of the junction left unmatched. CDR3 amino acids: CAWSERETAGELFF. The CDR3 bases are TGTGCCTGGTCCGAGCGGGAGACGGCCGGGGAGCTGTTTTTT.

V and J are TRBV18 and TRBJ2-7; 7 bases fit TRBD1. This CDR3 is built from 18 residues. The V and J ends lost 2 bases and 4 bases, in that order; junction bases with no gene match: 17. Germline CDR1 KGHSH, CDR2 LQKENI. Written as DNA, the CDR3 is TGTGCCAGCTCACCATTATCACCTATAGGACAGGCCCCTTACGAGCAGTACTTC. It translates to CASSPLSPIGQAPYEQYF. The whole variable domain, filled in from reference TRBV18 and TRBJ2-7, reads NAGVMQNPRHLVRRRGQEARLRCSPMKGHSHVYWYRQLPEEGLKFMVYLQKENIIDESGMPKERFSAEFPKEGPSILRIQQVVRGDSAAYFCASSPLSPIGQAPYEQYFGPGTRLTVT.

The chain employs TRBV29-1 and TRBJ2-7; D might be TRBD2 (5 bases). V lost 5 bases to trimming and J lost 2 bases, with 13 bases between them. CDR3 size: 13 residues. Per germline, CDR1 SQVTM and CDR2 ANQGSEA. DNA of the CDR3: TGCAGCGTTCTTAGGGCGGGCCCCTACGAGCAGTACTTC. Residues: CSVLRAGPYEQYF.

This clone has a single count. The chain uses TRBV27 and TRBJ1-5, with D unclear. This CDR3 contains 11 residues. CDR1 MNHEY and CDR2 SMNVEV come from the germline V gene (reference sequence). V was cut by 8 bases and J by 4 bases, with 6 bases left in between. The chain's CDR3 is CASGPNQPQHF. In DNA, the CDR3 is TGTGCCAGCGGGCCAAATCAGCCCCAGCATTTT.

This chain's CDR3 is CASSLSAETDTQYF. CDR3 in DNA: TGTGCCAGCAGCTTATCCGCGGAGACAGATACGCAGTATTTT. The chain links TRBV7-3 to TRBJ2-3; D call uncertain. V was pared by 2 bases and J by 3 bases, with 9 bases between. CDR3 length equals 14 residues. Germline V gene data show CDR1 as SGHTA and CDR2 as FQGTGA. Based on the CDR3 plus reference TRBV7-3 and TRBJ2-3, the full variable domain is GAGVSQTPSNKVTEKGKYVELRCDPISGHTALYWYRQSLGQGPEFLIYFQGTGAADDSGLPNDRFFAVRPEGSVSTLKIQRTERGDSAVYLCASSLSAETDTQYFGPGTRLTVL.

The rearrangement uses TRBV10-3 and TRBJ2-1, with 10 bases that match TRBD1. The CDR3 has 16 amino acids. V lost 5 bases and J lost 4; bases outside the gene matches: 8. Germline CDR1 reads ENHRY; CDR2 reads SYGVKD. This CDR3 reads CAISSAGDRGYNEQFF. The DNA for the CDR3 is TGTGCCATCAGTTCCGCGGGGGACAGGGGATACAATGAGCAGTTCTTC.

This chain uses TRBV5-1 with TRBJ1-1, with D tentatively TRBD1 (5 bases). CDR3 length: 14 residues. The germline gives CDR1 SGHRS, CDR2 YFSETQ. V gave up 0 bases and J gave up 3 bases, with 9 bases separating them. The CDR3 region is CASSLAGRDTEAFF. CDR3 bases: TGCGCCAGCAGCTTGGCGGGCAGGGACACTGAAGCTTTCTTT.

The chain recombines TRBV7-2 with TRBJ2-3; 7 nucleotides match TRBD2. The length of the CDR3 is 16 residues. Germline lookup yields CDR1 SGHTA and CDR2 FQGNSA. Trimming took 2 bases from V and 1 from J; bases not matched to a gene: 6. Written as DNA, the CDR3 is TGTGCCAGCAGCTTAATTGGGGGAGGGGGCACAGATACGCAGTATTTT. This translates into CASSLIGGGGTDTQYF. The complete variable domain, with remaining parts taken from reference TRBV7-2 and TRBJ2-3, reads GAGVSQSPSNKVTEKGKDVELRCDPISGHTALYWYRQSLGQGLEFLIYFQGNSAPDKSGLPSDRFSAERTGGSVSTLTIQRTQQEDSAVYLCASSLIGGGGTDTQYFGPGTRLTVL.

In this sample, this clone turned up a few times. V and J are TRBV2 and TRBJ2-5; D remains ambiguous. Germline CDR1 and CDR2: SNHLY and FYNNEI. The CDR3 runs 13 residues. Trimming took 5 bases from V and 2 from J, leaving 9 bases between them. CDR3 sequence reads: CASSSELQETQYF. As DNA, the CDR3 is TGTGCCAGCAGTAGCGAATTACAAGAGACCCAGTACTTC.